Reported below is one T cell receptor (beta chain). These data originate in a study of shared clonotypes between healthy human individuals. Libraries were prepared by immunoSEQ multiplex PCR; TCRdb keeps only in-frame clonotypes and omits some of them. Of roughly 2,500,000 clones listed, 93% were seen once; the top ten hold approximately 0.36%. CDR1 SGHRS and CDR2 YFSETQ come from the germline V gene. The CDR3 consists of 16 residues. Deletions cut 0 bases from V and 2 bases from J, with 13 bases between. Sequencing input: naive CD4+ T cells from PBMCs. Documented subset: CD45RA+ positively selected. The V call is TRBV5-1, the J call TRBJ2-3; D possibly matches TRBD1 or TRBD2 (5 bases each). This sequence was found in a man younger than 35 in good health. Some clones in this sample may be carry-over from other donors' samples. The CDR3 coding sequence is TGCGCCAGCAGCTTGGCCCCCGGGACCAACACAGATACGCAGTATTTT. It specifies CASSLAPGTNTDTQYF.